The entry below gives a single TCR beta chain sequence along with its context. Its target is not known. Assay used: immunoSEQ multiplex PCR; TCRdb lists only in-frame clones, some missing. This sample carries a few million clones, approximately 93% of them seen once, and the ten largest clones take 0.39%. V was shortened by 4 bases and J by 0 bases, with 3 bases between the two germline ends. The CDR3 is 12 residues long. Germline values: CDR1 ENHRY, CDR2 SYGVKD. The sample is drawn from a study of shared clonotypes between healthy human individuals. Notes on the study in general: About 5% of naive CD4 clonotypes were common to several donors. Clonotypes which were not shared had lower generation probabilities than clonotypes that all four donors shared.

This receptor was taken from a man aged 18 to 29 in good health. Some clones in this sample may be carry-over from other donors' samples. Source material: naive CD4+ T cells from PBMCs. As to subset: CD45RA+ positively selected. The chain joins TRBV10-3 to TRBJ2-5; D ambiguous. CDR3 coding DNA: TGTGCCATCAGTGTTAACCAAGAGACCCAGTACTTC. This translates into CAISVNQETQYF.